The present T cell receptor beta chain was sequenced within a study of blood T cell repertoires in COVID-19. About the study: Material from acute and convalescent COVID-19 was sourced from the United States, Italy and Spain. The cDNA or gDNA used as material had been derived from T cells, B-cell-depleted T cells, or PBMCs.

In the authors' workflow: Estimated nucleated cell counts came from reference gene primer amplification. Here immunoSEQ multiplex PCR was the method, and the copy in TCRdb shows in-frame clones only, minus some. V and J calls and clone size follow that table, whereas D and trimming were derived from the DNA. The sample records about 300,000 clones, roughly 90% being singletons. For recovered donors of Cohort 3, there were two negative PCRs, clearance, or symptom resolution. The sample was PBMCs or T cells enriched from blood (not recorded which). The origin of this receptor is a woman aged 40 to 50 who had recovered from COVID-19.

The CDR3 region has the DNA TGTGCCAGCAGCAAACAGGACAGGGCGGGGGAGCAGTACTTC. It translates to CASSKQDRAGEQYF. The V gene is TRBV21-1, the J gene TRBJ2-7; the table's D call TRBD1 went unverified against the DNA. TRBV21-1 is a documented pseudogene. CDR3 length equals 14 residues.